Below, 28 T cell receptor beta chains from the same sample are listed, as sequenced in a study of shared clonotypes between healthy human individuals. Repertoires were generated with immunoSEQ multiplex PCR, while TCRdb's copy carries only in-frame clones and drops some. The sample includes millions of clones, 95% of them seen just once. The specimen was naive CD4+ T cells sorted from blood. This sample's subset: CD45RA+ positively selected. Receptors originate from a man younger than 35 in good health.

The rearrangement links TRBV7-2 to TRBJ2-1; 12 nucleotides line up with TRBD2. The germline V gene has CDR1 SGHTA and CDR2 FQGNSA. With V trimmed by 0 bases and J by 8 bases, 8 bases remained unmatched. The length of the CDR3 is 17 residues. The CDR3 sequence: CASSLARLAGAAHEQFF. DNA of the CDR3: TGTGCCAGCAGCTTAGCCAGACTAGCGGGAGCGGCCCATGAGCAGTTCTTC.

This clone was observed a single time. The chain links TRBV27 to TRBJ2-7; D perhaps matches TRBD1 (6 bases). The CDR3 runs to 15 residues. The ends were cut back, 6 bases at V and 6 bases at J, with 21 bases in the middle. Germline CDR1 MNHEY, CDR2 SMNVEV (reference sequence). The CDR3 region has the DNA TGTGCCAGCAGGGGGGCAGTAGGGCAAGTCGGCGAGCAGTACTTC. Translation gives CASRGAVGQVGEQYF.

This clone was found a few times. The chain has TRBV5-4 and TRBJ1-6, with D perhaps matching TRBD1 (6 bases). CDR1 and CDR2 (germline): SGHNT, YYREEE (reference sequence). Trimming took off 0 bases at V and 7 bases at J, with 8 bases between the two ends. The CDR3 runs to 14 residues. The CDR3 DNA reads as TGTGCCAGCAGCTTGGACCAGGGGAATTCACCCCTCCACTTT. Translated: CASSLDQGNSPLHF.

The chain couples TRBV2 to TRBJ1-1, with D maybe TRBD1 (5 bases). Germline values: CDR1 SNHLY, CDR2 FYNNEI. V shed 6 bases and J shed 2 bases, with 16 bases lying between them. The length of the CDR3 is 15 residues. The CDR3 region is CASSGRVGGNTEAFF. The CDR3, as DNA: TGTGCCAGCAGCGGCCGGGTTGGGGGAAACACTGAAGCTTTCTTT.

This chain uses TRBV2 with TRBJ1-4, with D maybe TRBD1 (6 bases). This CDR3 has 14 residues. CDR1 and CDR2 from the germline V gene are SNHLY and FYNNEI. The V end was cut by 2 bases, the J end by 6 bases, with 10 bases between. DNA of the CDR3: TGTGCCAGCAGTGAAACCGGGGGCCATGAAAAACTGTTTTTT. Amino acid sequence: CASSETGGHEKLFF.

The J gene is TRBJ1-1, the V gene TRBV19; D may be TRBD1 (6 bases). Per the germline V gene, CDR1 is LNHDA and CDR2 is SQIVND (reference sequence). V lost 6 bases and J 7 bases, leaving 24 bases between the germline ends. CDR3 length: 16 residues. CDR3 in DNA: TGTGCCAGTAGGCCACAGGGAGGTGGGTCACACGGTGAAGCTTTCTTT. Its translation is CASRPQGGGSHGEAFF.

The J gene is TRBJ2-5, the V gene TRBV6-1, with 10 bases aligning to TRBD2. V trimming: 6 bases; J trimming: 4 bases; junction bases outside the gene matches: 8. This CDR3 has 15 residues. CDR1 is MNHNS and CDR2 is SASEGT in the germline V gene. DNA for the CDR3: TGTGCCAGCAGCACCCTAGCGGGAGTGAGAGAGACCCAGTACTTC. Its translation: CASSTLAGVRETQYF.

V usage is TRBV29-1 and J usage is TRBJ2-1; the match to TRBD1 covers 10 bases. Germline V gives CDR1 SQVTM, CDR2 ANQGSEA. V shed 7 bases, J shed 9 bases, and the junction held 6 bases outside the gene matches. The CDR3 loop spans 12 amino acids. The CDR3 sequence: CSARQGAGEQFF. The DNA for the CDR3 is TGCAGCGCCCGACAGGGGGCAGGTGAGCAGTTCTTC.

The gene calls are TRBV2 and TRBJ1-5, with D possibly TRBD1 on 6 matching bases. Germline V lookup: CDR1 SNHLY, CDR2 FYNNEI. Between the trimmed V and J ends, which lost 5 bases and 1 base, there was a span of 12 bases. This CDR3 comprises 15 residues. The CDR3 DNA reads TGTGCCAGCAGTTCTCCGGGACAAAGCAATCAGCCCCAGCATTTT. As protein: CASSSPGQSNQPQHF.

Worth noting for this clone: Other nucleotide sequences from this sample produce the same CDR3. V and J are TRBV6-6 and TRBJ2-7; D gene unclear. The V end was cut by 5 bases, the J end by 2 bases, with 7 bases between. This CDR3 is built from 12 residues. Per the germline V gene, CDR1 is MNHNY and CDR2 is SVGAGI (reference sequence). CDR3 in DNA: TGTGCCAGCAGTACCGGCACCTACGAGCAGTACTTC. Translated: CASSTGTYEQYF.

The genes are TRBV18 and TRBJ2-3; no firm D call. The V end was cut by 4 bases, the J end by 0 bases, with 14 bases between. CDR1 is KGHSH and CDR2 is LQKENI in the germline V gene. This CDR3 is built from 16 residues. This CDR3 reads CASSRLQQTSTDTQYF. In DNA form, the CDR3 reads TGTGCCAGCTCACGCTTACAGCAAACTAGCACAGATACGCAGTATTTT.

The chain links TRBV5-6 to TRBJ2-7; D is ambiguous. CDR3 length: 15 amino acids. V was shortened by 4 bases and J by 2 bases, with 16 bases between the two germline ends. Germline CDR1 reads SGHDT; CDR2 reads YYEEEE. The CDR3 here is CASSPWQSDTYEQYF. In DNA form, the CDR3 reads TGTGCCAGCAGCCCTTGGCAAAGCGACACCTACGAGCAGTACTTC.

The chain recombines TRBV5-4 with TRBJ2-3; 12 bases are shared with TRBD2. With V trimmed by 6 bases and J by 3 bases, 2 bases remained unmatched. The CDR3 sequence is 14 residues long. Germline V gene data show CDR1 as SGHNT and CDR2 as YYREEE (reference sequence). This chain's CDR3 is CASKLAGGTDTQYF. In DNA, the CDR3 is TGTGCCAGCAAACTAGCGGGGGGAACAGATACGCAGTATTTT.

CDR3 amino acids: CASGGTLNTEAFF. The CDR3 nucleotides are TGTGCCAGCGGGGGAACCCTAAACACTGAAGCTTTCTTT. The chain carries TRBV28 and TRBJ1-1, with D tentatively TRBD1 (5 bases). Per germline, CDR1 MDHEN and CDR2 SYDVKM. This CDR3 is built from 13 residues. The germline V and J ends were trimmed by 8 bases and 2 bases, with 12 bases remaining between them. Supplemented by reference TRBV28 and TRBJ1-1, the full variable domain reads DVKVTQSSRYLVKRTGEKVFLECVQDMDHENMFWYRQDPGLGLRLIYFSYDVKMKEKGDIPEGYSVSREKKERFSLILESASTNQTSMYLCASGGTLNTEAFFGQGTRLTVV.

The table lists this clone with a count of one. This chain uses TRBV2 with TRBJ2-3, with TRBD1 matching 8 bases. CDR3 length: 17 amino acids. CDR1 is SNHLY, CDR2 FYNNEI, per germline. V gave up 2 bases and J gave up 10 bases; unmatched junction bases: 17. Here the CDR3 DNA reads TGTGCCAGCAGTGAATTAGAGGACAGGGCTCCCAGAGGGGCGCAGTATTTT. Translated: CASSELEDRAPRGAQYF.

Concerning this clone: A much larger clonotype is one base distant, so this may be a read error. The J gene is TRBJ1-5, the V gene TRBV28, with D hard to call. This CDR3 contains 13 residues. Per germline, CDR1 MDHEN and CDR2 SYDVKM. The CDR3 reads CASSFSSNQLQHF. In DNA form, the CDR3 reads TGTGCCAGCAGTTTCAGTAGCAATCAGCTCCAGCATTTT.

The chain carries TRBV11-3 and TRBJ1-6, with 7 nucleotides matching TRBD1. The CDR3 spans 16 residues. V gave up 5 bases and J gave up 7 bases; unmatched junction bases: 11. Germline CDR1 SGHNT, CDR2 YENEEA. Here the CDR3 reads CASSPRTGGNNSPLHF. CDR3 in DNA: TGTGCCAGCAGCCCTAGGACAGGCGGGAACAATTCACCCCTCCACTTT.

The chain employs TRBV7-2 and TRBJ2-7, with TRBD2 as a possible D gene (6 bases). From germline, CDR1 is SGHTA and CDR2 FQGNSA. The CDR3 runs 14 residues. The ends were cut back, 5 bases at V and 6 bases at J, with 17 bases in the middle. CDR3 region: CASSRVGDSPEQYF. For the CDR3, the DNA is TGTGCCAGCAGCCGGGTAGGGGACTCTCCCGAGCAGTACTTC.

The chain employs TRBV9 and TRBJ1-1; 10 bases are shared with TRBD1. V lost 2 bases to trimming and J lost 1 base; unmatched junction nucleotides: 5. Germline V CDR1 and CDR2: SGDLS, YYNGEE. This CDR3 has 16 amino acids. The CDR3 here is CASSVGQGGQNTEAFF. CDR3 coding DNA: TGTGCCAGCAGCGTCGGACAGGGGGGGCAGAACACTGAAGCTTTCTTT.

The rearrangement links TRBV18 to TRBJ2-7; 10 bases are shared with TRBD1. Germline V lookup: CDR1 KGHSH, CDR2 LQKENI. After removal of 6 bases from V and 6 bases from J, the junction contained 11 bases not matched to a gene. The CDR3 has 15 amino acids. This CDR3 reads CASSPLGTGAFEQYF. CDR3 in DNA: TGTGCCAGCTCCCCCCTGGGGACAGGGGCTTTCGAGCAGTACTTC.

The CDR3 nucleotides read TGCGCCAGCAGCAGGACAGGGGGCGCCGAGACCCAGTACTTC. Its protein product is CASSRTGGAETQYF. The chain uses TRBV5-1 and TRBJ2-5; 11 bases are a match to TRBD1. The V gene's germline CDR1 is SGHRS and CDR2 YFSETQ. Losses at the gene ends were 4 bases for V and 5 bases for J; bases not matched to a gene: 4. The CDR3 is 14 amino acids.

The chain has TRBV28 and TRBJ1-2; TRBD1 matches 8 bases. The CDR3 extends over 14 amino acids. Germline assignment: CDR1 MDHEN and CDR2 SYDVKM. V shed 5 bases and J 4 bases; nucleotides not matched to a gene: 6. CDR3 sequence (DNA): TGTGCCAGCAGTGTCGGACAGGGAGGCTATGGCTACACCTTC. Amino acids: CASSVGQGGYGYTF.

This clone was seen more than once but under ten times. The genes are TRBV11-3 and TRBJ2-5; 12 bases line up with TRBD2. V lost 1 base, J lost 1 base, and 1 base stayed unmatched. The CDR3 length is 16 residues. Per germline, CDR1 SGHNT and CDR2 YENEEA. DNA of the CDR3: TGTGCCAGCAGCTTAGCTAGCGGGAGGGCCCAAGAGACCCAGTACTTC. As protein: CASSLASGRAQETQYF.

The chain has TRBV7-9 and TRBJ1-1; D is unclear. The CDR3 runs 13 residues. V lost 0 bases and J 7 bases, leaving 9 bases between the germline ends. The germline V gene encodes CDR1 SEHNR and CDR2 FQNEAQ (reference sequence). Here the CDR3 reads CASSLAWTLEAFF. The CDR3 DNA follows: TGTGCCAGCAGCTTAGCGTGGACTCTTGAAGCTTTCTTT.

CDR3 nucleotide sequence: TGTGCCAGCAGCCAATTCGGCGTTGAGCAGTACTTC. Protein sequence: CASSQFGVEQYF. This chain uses TRBV6-6 with TRBJ2-7; no reliable D call. Trimming stripped 6 bases from V and 7 bases from J, with 13 bases between. Germline assignment: CDR1 MNHNY and CDR2 SVGAGI (reference sequence). This CDR3 comprises 12 residues.

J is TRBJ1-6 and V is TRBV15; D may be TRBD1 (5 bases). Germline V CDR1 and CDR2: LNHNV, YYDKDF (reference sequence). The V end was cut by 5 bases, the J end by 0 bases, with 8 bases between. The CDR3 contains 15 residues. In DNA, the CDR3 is TGTGCCACCAGCTGGGGGAGCTCCTATAATTCACCCCTCCACTTT. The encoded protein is CATSWGSSYNSPLHF.

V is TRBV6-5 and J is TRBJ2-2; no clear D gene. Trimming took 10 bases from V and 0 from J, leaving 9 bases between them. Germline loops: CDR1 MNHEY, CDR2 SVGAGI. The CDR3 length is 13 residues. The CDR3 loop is CATSVPNTGELFF. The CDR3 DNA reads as TGTGCCACTTCGGTTCCGAACACCGGGGAGCTGTTTTTT.

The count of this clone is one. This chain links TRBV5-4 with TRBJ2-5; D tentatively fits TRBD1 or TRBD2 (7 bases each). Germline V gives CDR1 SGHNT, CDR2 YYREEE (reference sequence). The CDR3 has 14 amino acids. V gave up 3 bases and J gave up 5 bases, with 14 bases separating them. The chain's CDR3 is CASSSQGRGETQYF. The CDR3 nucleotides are TGTGCCAGCAGCTCACAGGGGCGGGGGGAGACCCAGTACTTC.